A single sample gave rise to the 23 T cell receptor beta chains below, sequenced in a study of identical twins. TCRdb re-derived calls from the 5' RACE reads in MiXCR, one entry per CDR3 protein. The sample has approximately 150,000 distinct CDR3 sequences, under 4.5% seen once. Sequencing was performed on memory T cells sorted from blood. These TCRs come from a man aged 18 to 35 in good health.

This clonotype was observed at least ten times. The CDR3 loop reads CSASPDYNEQFF. Here the CDR3 DNA reads TGCAGTGCTAGCCCGGACTACAATGAGCAGTTCTTC. The chain joins TRBV20-1 to TRBJ2-1; no reliable D call. CDR3 length: 12 residues. Trimming took 3 bases from V and 3 from J, leaving 6 bases between them. Germline V gives CDR1 DFQATT, CDR2 SNEGSKA (reference sequence).

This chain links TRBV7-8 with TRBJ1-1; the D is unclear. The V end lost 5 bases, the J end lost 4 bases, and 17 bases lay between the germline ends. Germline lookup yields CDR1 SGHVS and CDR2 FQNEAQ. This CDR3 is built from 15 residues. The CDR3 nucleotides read TGTGCCAGCAGCCCACGGAGGAAACGAAGCACTGAAGCTTTCTTT. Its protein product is CASSPRRKRSTEAFF.

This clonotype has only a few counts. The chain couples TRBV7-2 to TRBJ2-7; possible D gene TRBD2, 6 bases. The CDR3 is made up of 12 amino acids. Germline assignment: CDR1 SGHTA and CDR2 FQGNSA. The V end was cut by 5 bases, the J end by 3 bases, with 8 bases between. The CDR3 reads CASSAGGYEQYV. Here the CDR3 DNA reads TGTGCCAGCAGCGCCGGGGGCTACGAGCAGTACGTC.

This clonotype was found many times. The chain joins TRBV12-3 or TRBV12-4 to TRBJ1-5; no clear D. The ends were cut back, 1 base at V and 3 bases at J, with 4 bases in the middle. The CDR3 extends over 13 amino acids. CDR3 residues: CASSLVNNQPQHF. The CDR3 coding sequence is TGTGCCAGCAGTTTAGTCAACAATCAGCCCCAGCATTTT.

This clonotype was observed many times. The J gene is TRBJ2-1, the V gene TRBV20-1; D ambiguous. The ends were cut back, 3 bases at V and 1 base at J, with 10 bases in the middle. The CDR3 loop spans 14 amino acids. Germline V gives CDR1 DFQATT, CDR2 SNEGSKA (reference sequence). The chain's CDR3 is CSASPTLSYNEQFF. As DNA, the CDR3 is TGCAGTGCTAGCCCAACTCTTTCCTACAATGAGCAGTTCTTC.

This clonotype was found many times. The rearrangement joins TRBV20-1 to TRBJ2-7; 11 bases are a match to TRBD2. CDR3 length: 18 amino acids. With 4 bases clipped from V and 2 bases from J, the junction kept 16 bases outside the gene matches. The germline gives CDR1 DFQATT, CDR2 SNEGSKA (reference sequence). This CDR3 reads CSATEGTSGPRAPYEQYF. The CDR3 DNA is TGCAGTGCTACAGAGGGGACTAGCGGCCCCCGGGCCCCCTACGAGCAGTACTTC.

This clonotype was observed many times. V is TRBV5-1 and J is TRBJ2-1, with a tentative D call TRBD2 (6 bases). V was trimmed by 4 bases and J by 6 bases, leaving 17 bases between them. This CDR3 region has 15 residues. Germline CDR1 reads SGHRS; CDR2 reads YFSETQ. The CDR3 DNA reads TGCGCCAGCAGCGGGGACGGTGGGGGGTCCAATGAGCAGTTCTTC. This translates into CASSGDGGGSNEQFF.

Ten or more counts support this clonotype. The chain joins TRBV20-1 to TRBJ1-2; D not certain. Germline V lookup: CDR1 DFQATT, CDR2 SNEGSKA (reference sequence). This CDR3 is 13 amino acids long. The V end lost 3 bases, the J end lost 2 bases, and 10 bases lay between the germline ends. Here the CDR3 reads CSASLGPNYGYTF. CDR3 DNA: TGCAGTGCTAGTCTGGGTCCCAACTATGGCTACACCTTC.

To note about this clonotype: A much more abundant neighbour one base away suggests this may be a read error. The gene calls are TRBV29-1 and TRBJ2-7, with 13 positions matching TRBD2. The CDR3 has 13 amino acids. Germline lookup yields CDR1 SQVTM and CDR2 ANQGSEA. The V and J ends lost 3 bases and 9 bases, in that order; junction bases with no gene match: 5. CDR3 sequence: CSVELTSGRRQYF. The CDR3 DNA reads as TGCAGCGTTGAGTTGACTAGCGGGAGGCGGCAGTACTTC.

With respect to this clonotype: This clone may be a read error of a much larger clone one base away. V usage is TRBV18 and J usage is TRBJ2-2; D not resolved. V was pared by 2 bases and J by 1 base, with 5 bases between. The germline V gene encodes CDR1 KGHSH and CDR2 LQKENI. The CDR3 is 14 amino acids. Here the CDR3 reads CASSPGKNTGELFF. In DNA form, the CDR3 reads TGTGCCAGCTCACCAGGGAAGAACACCGGGGAGCTGTTTTTT.

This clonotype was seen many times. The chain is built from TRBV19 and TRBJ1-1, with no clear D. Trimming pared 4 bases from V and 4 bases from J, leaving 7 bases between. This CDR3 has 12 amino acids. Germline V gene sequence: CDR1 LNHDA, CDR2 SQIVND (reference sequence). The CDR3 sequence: CASSTRLTEAFF. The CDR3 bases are TGTGCCAGTAGTACCCGACTCACTGAAGCTTTCTTT.

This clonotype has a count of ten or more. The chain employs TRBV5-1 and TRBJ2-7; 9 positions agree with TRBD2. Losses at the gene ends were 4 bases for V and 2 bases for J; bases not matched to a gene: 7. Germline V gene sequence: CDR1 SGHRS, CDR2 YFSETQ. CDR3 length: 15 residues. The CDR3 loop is CASSLGTSQTYEQYV. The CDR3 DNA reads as TGCGCCAGCAGCCTCGGGACTAGCCAGACCTACGAGCAGTACGTC.

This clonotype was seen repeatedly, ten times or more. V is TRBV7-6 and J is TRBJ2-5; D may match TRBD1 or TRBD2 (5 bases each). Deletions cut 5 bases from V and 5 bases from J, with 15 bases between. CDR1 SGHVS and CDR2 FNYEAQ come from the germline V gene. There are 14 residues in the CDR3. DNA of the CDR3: TGTGCCAGCAGCGAATGGGCCAGGGAGGAGACCCAGTACTTC. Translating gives CASSEWAREETQYF.

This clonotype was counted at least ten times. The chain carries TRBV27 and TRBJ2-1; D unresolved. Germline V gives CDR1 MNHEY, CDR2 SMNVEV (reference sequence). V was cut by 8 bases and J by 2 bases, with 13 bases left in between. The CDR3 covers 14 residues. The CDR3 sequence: CASRVDGTYNEQFF. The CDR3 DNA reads TGTGCCAGCCGAGTCGACGGAACCTACAATGAGCAGTTCTTC.

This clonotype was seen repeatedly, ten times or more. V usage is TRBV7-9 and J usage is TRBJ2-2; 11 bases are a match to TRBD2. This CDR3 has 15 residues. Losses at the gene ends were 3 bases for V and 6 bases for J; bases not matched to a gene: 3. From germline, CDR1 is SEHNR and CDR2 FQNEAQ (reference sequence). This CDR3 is CASSFTSGSPGELFF. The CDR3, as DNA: TGTGCCAGCAGCTTCACTAGCGGGAGTCCCGGGGAGCTGTTTTTT.

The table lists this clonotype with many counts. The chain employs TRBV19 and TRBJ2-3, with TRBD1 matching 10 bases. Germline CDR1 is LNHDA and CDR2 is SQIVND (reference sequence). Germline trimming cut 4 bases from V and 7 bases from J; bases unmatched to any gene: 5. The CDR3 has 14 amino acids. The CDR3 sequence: CASSTTGGGYTQYF. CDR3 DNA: TGTGCCAGTAGTACGACAGGGGGCGGTTATACGCAGTATTTT.

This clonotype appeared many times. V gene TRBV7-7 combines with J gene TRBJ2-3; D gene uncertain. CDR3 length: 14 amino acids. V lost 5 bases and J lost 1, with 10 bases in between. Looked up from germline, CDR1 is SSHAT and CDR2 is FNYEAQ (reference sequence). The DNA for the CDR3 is TGTGCCAGCAGCCCGACGGGCGGCACAGATACGCAGTATTTT. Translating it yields CASSPTGGTDTQYF.

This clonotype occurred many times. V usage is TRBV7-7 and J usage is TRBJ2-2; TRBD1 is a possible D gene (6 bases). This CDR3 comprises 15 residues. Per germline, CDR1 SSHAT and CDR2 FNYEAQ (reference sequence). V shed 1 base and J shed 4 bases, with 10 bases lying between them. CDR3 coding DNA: TGTGCCAGCAGCTTAGACAGGGCGGGCACCGGGGAGCTGTTTTTT. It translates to CASSLDRAGTGELFF.

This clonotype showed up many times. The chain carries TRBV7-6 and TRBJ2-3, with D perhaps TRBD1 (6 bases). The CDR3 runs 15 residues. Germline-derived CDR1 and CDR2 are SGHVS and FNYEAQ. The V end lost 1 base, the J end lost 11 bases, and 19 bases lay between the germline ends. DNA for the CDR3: TGTGCCAGCAGCTTAGGGCGACCGGGACAAGGGGTGCAGTATTTT. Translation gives CASSLGRPGQGVQYF.

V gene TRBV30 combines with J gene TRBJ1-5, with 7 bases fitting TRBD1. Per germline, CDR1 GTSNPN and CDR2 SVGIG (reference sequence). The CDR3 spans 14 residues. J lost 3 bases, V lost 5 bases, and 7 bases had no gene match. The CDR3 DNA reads TGTGCCTGGGGGCCCGGGACAGTCAATCAGCCCCAGCATTTT. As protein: CAWGPGTVNQPQHF.

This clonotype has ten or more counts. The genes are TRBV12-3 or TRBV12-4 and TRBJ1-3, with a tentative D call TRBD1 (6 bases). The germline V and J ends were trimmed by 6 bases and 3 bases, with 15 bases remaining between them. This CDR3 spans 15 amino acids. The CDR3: CASRNLGTSGNTIYF. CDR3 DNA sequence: TGTGCCAGCAGGAACCTCGGGACAAGTGGAAACACCATATATTTT.

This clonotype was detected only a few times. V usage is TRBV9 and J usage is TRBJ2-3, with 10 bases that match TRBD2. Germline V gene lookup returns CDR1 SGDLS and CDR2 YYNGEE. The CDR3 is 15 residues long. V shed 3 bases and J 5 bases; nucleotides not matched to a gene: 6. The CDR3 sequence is CASSGGTSARDTQYF. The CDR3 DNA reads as TGTGCCAGCAGCGGTGGGACTAGCGCAAGAGATACGCAGTATTTT. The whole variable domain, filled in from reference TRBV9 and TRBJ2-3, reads DSGVTQTPKHLITATGQRVTLRCSPRSGDLSVYWYQQSLDQGLQFLIQYYNGEERAKGNILERFSAQQFPDLHSELNLSSLELGDSALYFCASSGGTSARDTQYFGPGTRLTVL.

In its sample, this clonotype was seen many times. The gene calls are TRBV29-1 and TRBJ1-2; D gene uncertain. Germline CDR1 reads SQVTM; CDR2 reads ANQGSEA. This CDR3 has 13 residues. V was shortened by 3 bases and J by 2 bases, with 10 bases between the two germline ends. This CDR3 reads CSVDPTGNYGYTF. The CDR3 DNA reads TGCAGCGTTGACCCGACGGGGAACTATGGCTACACCTTC.